These T cell receptor beta chains were read from a single sample in a study of blood T cell repertoires in COVID-19. The assay was immunoSEQ multiplex PCR, and TCRdb's table has in-frame clones only and misses some. The top ten hold around 12% of the sample, which has roughly 250,000 clones, approximately 78% seen once. The source material was peripheral blood. The origin of the receptors is an older woman with active or convalescent COVID-19. Both conserved end residues are part of each CDR3. The D gene is left open where the match is weak. Part of the rows lack a size; the others show once, few, many or a class for expanded clones.

CDR3 length	clone size	D gene	J gene	V gene	CDR3 protein	CDR3 DNA
15	.	TRBD1	TRBJ1-5	TRBV6-5	CASSYTGVGNQPQHF	TGTGCCAGCAGTTACACAGGGGTGGGCAATCAGCCCCAGCATTTT
16	.	.	TRBJ1-2	TRBV14	CASSQDGAVRNYGYTF	TGTGCCAGCAGCCAAGATGGTGCAGTCCGAAACTATGGCTACACCTTC
12	many	TRBD2	TRBJ2-2	TRBV2	CASSGTRRELFF	TGTGCCAGCAGTGGGACTAGGCGGGAGCTGTTTTTT
14	.	.	TRBJ2-3	TRBV10-3	CAISESSGTDTQYF	TGTGCCATCAGTGAGTCGAGCGGGACAGATACGCAGTATTTT
18	.	.	TRBJ2-6	TRBV9	CASSVVPSPSSGANVLTF	TGTGCCAGCAGCGTAGTGCCGAGTCCCTCTTCTGGGGCCAACGTCCTGACTTTC
15	.	.	TRBJ1-3	TRBV6-5	CASSYLQGPGNTIYF	TGTGCCAGCAGTTACTTACAGGGACCTGGAAACACCATATATTTT
11	few	.	TRBJ1-1	TRBV6-5	CASSYDREAFF	TGTGCCAGCAGTTATGACAGGGAAGCTTTCTTT
15	.	.	TRBJ1-2	TRBV6-1	CASSEVQITLYGYTF	TGTGCCAGCAGTGAAGTTCAGATAACCCTCTATGGCTACACCTTC
16	.	.	TRBJ2-3	TRBV5-4	CASSWSRGASTDTQYF	TGTGCCAGCAGTTGGAGTCGCGGGGCTAGCACAGATACGCAGTATTTT
14	.	.	TRBJ1-2	TRBV11-2	CASSLDGGRHGYTF	TGTGCCAGCAGCTTAGATGGAGGCAGGCATGGCTACACCTTC
20	.	.	TRBJ1-3	TRBV4-2	CASSLPVWRRTGTSGNTIYF	TGTGCCAGCAGCCTCCCCGTGTGGCGTCGTACAGGGACGTCTGGAAACACCATATATTTT
14	.	.	TRBJ2-4	TRBV7-8	CASSPGGRENIQYF	TGTGCCAGCAGCCCCGGAGGGCGCGAAAACATTCAGTACTTC
17	.	TRBD2	TRBJ2-5	TRBV5-1	CASSLLLAGGVQETQYF	TGCGCCAGCAGCTTGCTACTAGCGGGGGGTGTACAAGAGACCCAGTACTTC
15	.	TRBD2	TRBJ2-1	TRBV2	CASGETGGTYNEQFF	TGTGCCAGCGGAGAGACGGGGGGGACCTACAATGAGCAGTTCTTC
15	.	TRBD2	TRBJ2-1	TRBV18	CASSPTSGVSNEQFF	TGTGCCAGCTCGCCTACTAGCGGGGTTTCCAATGAGCAGTTCTTC
16	.	.	TRBJ1-2	TRBV5-4	CASRLGVGQTSYGYTF	TGTGCCAGCAGGTTGGGGGTAGGACAGACCTCTTATGGCTACACCTTC
15	.	TRBD1	TRBJ2-7	TRBV19	CASSKKGQGSFEQYF	TGTGCCAGTAGTAAGAAGGGACAGGGGTCTTTCGAGCAGTACTTC
13	.	.	TRBJ1-5	TRBV27	CASRPSFNQPQHF	TGTGCCAGCAGGCCCAGTTTCAATCAGCCCCAGCATTTT
15	.	TRBD2	TRBJ2-2	TRBV7-6	CASSKAGGHTGELFF	TGTGCCAGCAGCAAAGCGGGGGGGCACACCGGGGAGCTGTTTTTT
12	.	.	TRBJ1-5	TRBV12-3/TRBV12-4	CASRRSNQPQHF	TGTGCCAGCAGGAGAAGCAATCAGCCCCAGCATTTT
19	.	TRBD2	TRBJ2-1	TRBV11-2	CASSLVGLAGDPSSNEQFF	TGTGCCAGCAGCTTAGTGGGGCTAGCGGGGGACCCTAGTTCCAATGAGCAGTTCTTC
14	.	TRBD1	TRBJ2-1	TRBV6-5	CASRTGAYYNEQFF	TGTGCCAGCAGAACAGGGGCTTACTACAATGAGCAGTTCTTC
13	.	TRBD1	TRBJ1-5	TRBV30	CAWTRTGSEPQHF	TGTGCCTGGACCCGGACAGGGTCGGAGCCCCAGCATTTT
13	.	TRBD1	TRBJ1-2	TRBV12-3/TRBV12-4	CASSLDRGVGYTF	TGTGCCAGCAGTCTAGACAGGGGGGTAGGCTACACCTTC
16	.	TRBD2	TRBJ2-7	TRBV7-2	CASSLATSGGAYEQYF	TGTGCCAGCAGCTTAGCGACTAGCGGGGGGGCCTACGAGCAGTACTTC
14	.	.	TRBJ1-2	TRBV5-1	CASSLAHRDGGYTF	TGCGCCAGCAGCTTGGCCCACAGGGACGGTGGCTACACCTTC
15	.	TRBD2	TRBJ2-7	TRBV19	CASSIRGGFSYEQYF	TGTGCCAGTAGTATACGCGGGGGGTTCTCCTACGAGCAGTACTTC
13	many	.	TRBJ2-7	TRBV7-2	CASSLAAAPEQYF	TGTGCCAGCAGCTTGGCGGCAGCGCCCGAGCAGTACTTC
15	few	.	TRBJ1-2	TRBV2	CASRDASRGSYGYTF	TGTGCCAGCAGAGACGCCAGCAGGGGTAGCTATGGCTACACCTTC
16	.	TRBD2	TRBJ2-7	TRBV7-9	CASSQPTSGDTYEQYF	TGTGCCAGCAGCCAACCGACTAGCGGGGACACCTACGAGCAGTACTTC
16	.	TRBD1	TRBJ2-7	TRBV9	CASSAITGTGFHEQYF	TGTGCCAGCAGCGCCATAACCGGGACAGGGTTTCACGAGCAGTACTTC
15	.	.	TRBJ1-2	TRBV2	CASSSQGLANYGYTF	TGTGCCAGCAGTTCCCAGGGTCTAGCTAACTATGGCTACACCTTC
17	.	TRBD1	TRBJ1-5	TRBV19	CASSTGQAGYDNQPQHF	TGTGCCAGTAGTACGGGACAGGCGGGATATGATAATCAGCCCCAGCATTTT